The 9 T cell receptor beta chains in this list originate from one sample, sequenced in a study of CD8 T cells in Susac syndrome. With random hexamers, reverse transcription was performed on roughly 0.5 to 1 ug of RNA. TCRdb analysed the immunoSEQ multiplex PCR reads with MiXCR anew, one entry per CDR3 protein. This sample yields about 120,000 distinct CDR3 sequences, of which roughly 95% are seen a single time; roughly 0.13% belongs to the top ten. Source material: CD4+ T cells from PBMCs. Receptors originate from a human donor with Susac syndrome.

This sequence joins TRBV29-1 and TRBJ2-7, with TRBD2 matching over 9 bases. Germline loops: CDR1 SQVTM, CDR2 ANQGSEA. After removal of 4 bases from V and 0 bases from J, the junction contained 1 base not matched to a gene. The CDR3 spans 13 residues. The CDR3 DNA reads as TGCAGCGTTGCTAGCGGGGACTCCTACGAGCAGTACTTC. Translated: CSVASGDSYEQYF.

The CDR3 nucleotides are TGTGCCAGCTCGGGACAGCAAGAGACCCAGTACTTC. Protein product: CASSGQQETQYF. The chain uses TRBV7-8 and TRBJ2-5; 7 positions match TRBD1. Germline V lookup: CDR1 SGHVS, CDR2 FQNEAQ. The junction had 2 bases not matched to a gene; V was cut back by 8 bases and J by 2 bases. The CDR3 spans 12 residues.

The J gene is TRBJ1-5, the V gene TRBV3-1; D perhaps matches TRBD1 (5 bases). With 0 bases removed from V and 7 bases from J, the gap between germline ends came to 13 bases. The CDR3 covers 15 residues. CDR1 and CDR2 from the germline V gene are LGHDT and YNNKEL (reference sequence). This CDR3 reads CASSQDPREGQPQHF. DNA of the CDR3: TGTGCCAGCAGCCAAGATCCGAGGGAGGGGCAGCCCCAGCATTTT.

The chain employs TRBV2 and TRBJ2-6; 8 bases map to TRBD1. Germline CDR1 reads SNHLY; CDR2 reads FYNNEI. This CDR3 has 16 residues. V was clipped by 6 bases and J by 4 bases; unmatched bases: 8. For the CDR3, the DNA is TGTGCCAGCAGAACAGGGGGGACTCAGGGGGCCAACGTCCTGACTTTC. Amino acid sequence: CASRTGGTQGANVLTF.

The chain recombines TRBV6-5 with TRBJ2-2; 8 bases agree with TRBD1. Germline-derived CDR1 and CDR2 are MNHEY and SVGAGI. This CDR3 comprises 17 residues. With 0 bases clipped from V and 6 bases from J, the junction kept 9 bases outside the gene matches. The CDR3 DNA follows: TGTGCCAGCAGTTACTCGTCCGGGACAGGCAAACCCGGGGAGCTGTTTTTT. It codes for CASSYSSGTGKPGELFF.

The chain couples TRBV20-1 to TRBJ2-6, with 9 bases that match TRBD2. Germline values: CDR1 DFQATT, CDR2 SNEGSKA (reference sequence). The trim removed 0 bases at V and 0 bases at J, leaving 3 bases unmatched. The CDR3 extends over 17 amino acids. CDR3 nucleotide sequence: TGCAGTGCTAGAGATCCTAGCGGGGCCTCTGGGGCCAACGTCCTGACTTTC. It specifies CSARDPSGASGANVLTF.

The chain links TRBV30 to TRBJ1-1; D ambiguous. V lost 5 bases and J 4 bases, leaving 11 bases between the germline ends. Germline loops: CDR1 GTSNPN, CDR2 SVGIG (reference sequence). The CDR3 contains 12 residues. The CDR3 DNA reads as TGTGCCTGGGCTCTCGGGCCCACTGAAGCTTTCTTT. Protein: CAWALGPTEAFF.

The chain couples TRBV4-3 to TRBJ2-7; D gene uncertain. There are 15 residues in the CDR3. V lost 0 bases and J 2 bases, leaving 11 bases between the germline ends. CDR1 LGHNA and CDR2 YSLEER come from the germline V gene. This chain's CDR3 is CASSQEATPPYEQYF. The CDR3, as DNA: TGCGCCAGCAGCCAAGAAGCGACACCCCCCTACGAGCAGTACTTC.

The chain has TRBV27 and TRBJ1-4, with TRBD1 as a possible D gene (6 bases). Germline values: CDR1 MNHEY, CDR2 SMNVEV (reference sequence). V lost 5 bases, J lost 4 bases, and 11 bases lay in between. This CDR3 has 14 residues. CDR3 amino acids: CASSMDRNNEKLFF. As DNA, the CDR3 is TGTGCCAGCAGTATGGACAGAAATAATGAAAAACTGTTTTTT.